These T cell receptor beta chains were read from a single sample in a study of cytomegalovirus exposure and HLA in healthy donors. The method was immunoSEQ multiplex PCR; TCRdb's version includes in-frame clones alone and lacks a portion of them. The top ten clones hold around 5% of a sample with approximately 150,000 clones, about 80% of them seen once. Sequencing used PBMCs. These receptors were collected from a man aged 30 to 39 in good health and CMV-seronegative. Both conserved end residues are part of each CDR3. Each record gives: clone size, CDR3 length, D gene, V gene, J gene, CDR3 protein, CDR3 DNA. D genes are given only for firm matches. For some rows the clone size is stated as once, few or many, or as a class when expanded; others skip it.

.	16	TRBD2	TRBV5-1	TRBJ2-5	CASSLGLAGREETQYF	TGCGCCAGCAGCTTGGGGCTAGCGGGCCGGGAAGAGACCCAGTACTTC
.	11	.	TRBV27	TRBJ2-3	CASSSVDTQYF	TGTGCCAGCAGTTCGGTGGATACGCAGTATTTT
.	13	.	TRBV6-9	TRBJ2-7	CARVLRGLPEQYF	TGTGCCAGAGTACTCCGGGGTCTGCCCGAGCAGTACTTC
once	14	TRBD1	TRBV30	TRBJ1-1	CAWNLQGVNTEAFF	TGTGCCTGGAACCTACAGGGGGTGAACACTGAAGCTTTCTTT
few	15	TRBD1	TRBV27	TRBJ1-5	CASSPGTGGGQPQHF	TGTGCCAGCAGTCCAGGGACAGGGGGCGGGCAGCCCCAGCATTTT
few	18	TRBD2	TRBV9	TRBJ2-3	CASSETSGGAPSTDTQYF	TGTGCCAGCAGCGAGACTAGCGGGGGGGCCCCTAGCACAGATACGCAGTATTTT
.	17	.	TRBV21-1	TRBJ2-7	CASSPLHSGRYSYEQYF	TGTGCCAGCAGCCCCCTCCACTCAGGGCGGTACTCCTACGAGCAGTACTTC
.	16	TRBD1	TRBV4-1	TRBJ1-1	CASGSKGTGANTEAFF	TGCGCCAGCGGATCAAAGGGGACAGGGGCAAACACTGAAGCTTTCTTT
.	17	.	TRBV28	TRBJ1-4	CASTLAPGGWTNEKLFF	TGTGCCAGCACCCTTGCGCCCGGGGGGTGGACTAATGAAAAACTGTTTTTT
.	15	TRBD1	TRBV6-1	TRBJ1-1	CASSPRQGASTEAFF	TGTGCCAGCAGTCCTCGACAGGGGGCGAGCACTGAAGCTTTCTTT
.	15	.	TRBV11-3	TRBJ2-3	CASSLEGGKGDTQYF	TGTGCCAGCAGCTTAGAAGGAGGAAAGGGTGATACGCAGTATTTT
.	15	TRBD1	TRBV18	TRBJ1-4	CASSPQLTGDEKLFF	TGTGCCAGCTCACCACAGCTCACAGGGGATGAAAAACTGTTTTTT
.	13	TRBD1	TRBV6-5	TRBJ2-1	CATRGPSYNEQFF	TGTGCCACCAGGGGGCCCTCCTACAATGAGCAGTTCTTC
.	16	.	TRBV27	TRBJ2-7	CASSPDPSPGWWLEYF	TGTGCCAGCAGTCCCGACCCATCCCCGGGATGGTGGTTGGAGTACTTC
.	15	.	TRBV5-4	TRBJ1-1	CASSFRQGAGTEAFF	TGTGCCAGCAGCTTTCGTCAGGGCGCAGGAACTGAAGCTTTCTTT
.	15	.	TRBV7-9	TRBJ1-4	CASSLADSVNEKLFF	TGTGCCAGCAGCTTAGCCGACAGTGTTAATGAAAAACTGTTTTTT
.	13	TRBD1	TRBV18	TRBJ2-7	CASSPRQGDEQYF	TGTGCCAGCTCACCTAGACAGGGTGACGAGCAGTACTTC
.	14	TRBD1	TRBV10-3	TRBJ1-1	CAIDRGPPNTEAFF	TGTGCCATCGACAGGGGCCCGCCGAACACTGAAGCTTTCTTT
.	12	.	TRBV19	TRBJ1-5	CASNLDRQPQHF	TGTGCCAGTAACCTAGACAGACAGCCCCAGCATTTT
.	17	TRBD2	TRBV28	TRBJ2-3	CASSSGIGLADTDTQYF	TGTGCCAGCAGTTCTGGAATAGGACTAGCGGACACAGATACGCAGTATTTT
few	14	.	TRBV2	TRBJ1-1	CASFVDRDRTEAFF	TGTGCCAGCTTCGTAGATCGTGATCGGACTGAAGCTTTCTTT
.	12	.	TRBV29-1	TRBJ2-5	CSVEAGQETQYF	TGCAGCGTTGAGGCAGGGCAAGAGACCCAGTACTTC
.	18	.	TRBV27	TRBJ2-6	CASSPLRGRISGANVLTF	TGTGCCAGCAGTCCCCTCAGGGGACGGATCTCTGGGGCCAACGTCCTGACTTTC
.	17	TRBD2	TRBV4-2	TRBJ2-2	CASSQVRLADDTGELFF	TGTGCCAGCAGCCAAGTTAGACTAGCGGATGATACCGGGGAGCTGTTTTTT
.	15	TRBD2	TRBV19	TRBJ2-1	CATQEGLADYNEQFF	TGTGCCACCCAAGAGGGACTAGCGGACTACAATGAGCAGTTCTTC
.	16	.	TRBV5-4	TRBJ2-7	CASSLAQGVTGTQQYF	TGTGCCAGCAGCTTGGCCCAAGGAGTGACAGGCACCCAGCAGTACTTC
.	16	.	TRBV4-3	TRBJ2-7	CASSQDFERWSYEQYF	TGCGCCAGCAGCCAAGATTTCGAGCGTTGGTCCTACGAGCAGTACTTC
.	16	TRBD1	TRBV5-1	TRBJ2-7	CASSLEAGGRSYEQYF	TGCGCCAGCAGCTTGGAGGCAGGGGGCCGGTCCTACGAGCAGTACTTC
.	13	.	TRBV9	TRBJ1-1	CASSPSPNTEAFF	TGTGCCAGCAGCCCAAGCCCGAACACTGAAGCTTTCTTT
.	15	TRBD1	TRBV28	TRBJ1-2	CASSLGDRGQIGYTF	TGTGCCAGCAGTTTAGGGGACAGGGGGCAAATTGGCTACACCTTC